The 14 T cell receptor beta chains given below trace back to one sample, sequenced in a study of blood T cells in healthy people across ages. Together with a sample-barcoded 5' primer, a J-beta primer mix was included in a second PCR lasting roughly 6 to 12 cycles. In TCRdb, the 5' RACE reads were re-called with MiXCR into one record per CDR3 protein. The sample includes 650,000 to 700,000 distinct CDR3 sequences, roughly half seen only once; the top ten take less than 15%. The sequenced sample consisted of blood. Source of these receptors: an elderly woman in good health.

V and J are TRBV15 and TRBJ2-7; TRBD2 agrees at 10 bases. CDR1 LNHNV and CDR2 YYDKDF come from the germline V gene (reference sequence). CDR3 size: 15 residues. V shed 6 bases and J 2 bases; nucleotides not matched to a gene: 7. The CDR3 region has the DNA TGTGCCACCAGTCGAGGGACTAGCGCTACCTACGAGCAGTACTTC. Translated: CATSRGTSATYEQYF.

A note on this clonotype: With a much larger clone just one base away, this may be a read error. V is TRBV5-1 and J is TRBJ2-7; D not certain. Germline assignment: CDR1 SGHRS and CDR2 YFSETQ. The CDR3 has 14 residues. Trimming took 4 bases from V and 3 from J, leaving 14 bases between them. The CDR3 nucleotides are TGCGCCAGCAGCGCTATCGGGCCCAACTACGAGCAGTACTTC. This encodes CASSAIGPNYEQYF.

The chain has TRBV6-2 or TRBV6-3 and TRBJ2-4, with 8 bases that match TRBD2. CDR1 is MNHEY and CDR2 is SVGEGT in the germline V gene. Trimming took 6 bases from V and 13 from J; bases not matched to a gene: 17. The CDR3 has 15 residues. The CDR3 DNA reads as TGTGCCAGCAGATCACTAGCGGTAACTAACTACGGGCAGTACTTC. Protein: CASRSLAVTNYGQYF.

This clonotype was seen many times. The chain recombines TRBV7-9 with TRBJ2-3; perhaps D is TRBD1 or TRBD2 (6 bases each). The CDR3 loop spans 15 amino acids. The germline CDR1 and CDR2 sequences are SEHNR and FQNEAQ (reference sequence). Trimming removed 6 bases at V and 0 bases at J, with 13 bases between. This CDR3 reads CASRVGGGSTDTQYF. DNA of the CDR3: TGTGCCAGCAGAGTAGGAGGGGGTAGCACAGATACGCAGTATTTT.

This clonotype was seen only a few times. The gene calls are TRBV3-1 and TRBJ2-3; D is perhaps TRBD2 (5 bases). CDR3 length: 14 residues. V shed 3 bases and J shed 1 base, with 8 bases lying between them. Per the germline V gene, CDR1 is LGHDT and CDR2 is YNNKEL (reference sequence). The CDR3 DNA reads TGTGCCAGCAGCCAGAGGGTGGGCACAGATACGCAGTATTTT. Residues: CASSQRVGTDTQYF.

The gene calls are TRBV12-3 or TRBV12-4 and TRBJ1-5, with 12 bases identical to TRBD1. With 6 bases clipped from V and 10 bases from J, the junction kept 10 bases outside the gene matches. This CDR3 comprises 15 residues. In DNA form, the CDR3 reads TGTGCCAGCAGCCCGGGACAGGGGGCTTATGATCCCCAGCATTTT. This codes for CASSPGQGAYDPQHF.

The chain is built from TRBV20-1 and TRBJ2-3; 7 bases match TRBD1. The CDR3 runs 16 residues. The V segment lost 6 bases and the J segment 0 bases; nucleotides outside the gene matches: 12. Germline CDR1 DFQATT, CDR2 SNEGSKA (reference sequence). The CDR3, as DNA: TGCAGTGCCGGGACAGCCCTAGATACTAGCACAGATACGCAGTATTTT. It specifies CSAGTALDTSTDTQYF.

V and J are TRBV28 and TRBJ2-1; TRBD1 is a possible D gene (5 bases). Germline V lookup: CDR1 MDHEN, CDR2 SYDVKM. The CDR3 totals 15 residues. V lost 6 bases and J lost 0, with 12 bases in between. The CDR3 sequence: CASRLQEISYNEQFF. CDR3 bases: TGTGCCAGCAGATTACAGGAGATCTCCTACAATGAGCAGTTCTTC.

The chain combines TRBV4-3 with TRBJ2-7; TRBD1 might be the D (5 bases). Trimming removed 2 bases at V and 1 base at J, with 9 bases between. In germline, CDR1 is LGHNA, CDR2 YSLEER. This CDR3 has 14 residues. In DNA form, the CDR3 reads TGCGCCAGCAGCCAACAGACAGATTCCTACGAGCAGTACTTC. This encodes CASSQQTDSYEQYF.

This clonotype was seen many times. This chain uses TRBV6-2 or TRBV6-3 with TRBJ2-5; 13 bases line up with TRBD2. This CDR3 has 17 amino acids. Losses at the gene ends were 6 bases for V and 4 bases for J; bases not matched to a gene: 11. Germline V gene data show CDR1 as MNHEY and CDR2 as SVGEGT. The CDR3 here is CASSGRPRLAGGETQYF. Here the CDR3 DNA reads TGTGCCAGCAGCGGTCGACCTAGACTAGCGGGGGGAGAGACCCAGTACTTC.

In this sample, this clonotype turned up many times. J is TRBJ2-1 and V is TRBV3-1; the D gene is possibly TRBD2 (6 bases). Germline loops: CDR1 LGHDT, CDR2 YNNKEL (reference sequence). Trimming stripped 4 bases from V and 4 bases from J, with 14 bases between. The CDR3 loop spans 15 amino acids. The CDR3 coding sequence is TGTGCCAGCAGCCTAAGACTAGGCGGGTACAATGAGCAGTTCTTC. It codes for CASSLRLGGYNEQFF.

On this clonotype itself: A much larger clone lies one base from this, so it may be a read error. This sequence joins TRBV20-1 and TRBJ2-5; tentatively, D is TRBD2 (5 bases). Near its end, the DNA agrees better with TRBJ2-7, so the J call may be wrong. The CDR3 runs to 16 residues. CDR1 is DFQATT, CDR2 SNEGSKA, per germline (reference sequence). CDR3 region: CSARDPGRGSLYEQYF. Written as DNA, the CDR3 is TGCAGTGCTAGAGATCCGGGCCGGGGTAGCTTGTACGAGCAGTACTTC.

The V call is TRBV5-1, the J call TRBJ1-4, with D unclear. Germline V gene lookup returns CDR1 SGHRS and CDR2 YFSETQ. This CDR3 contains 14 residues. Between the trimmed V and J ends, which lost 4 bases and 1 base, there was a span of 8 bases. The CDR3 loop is CASSVDGTNEKLFF. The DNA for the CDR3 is TGCGCCAGCAGCGTGGACGGAACTAATGAAAAACTGTTTTTT.

For the CDR3, the DNA is TGTGCCAGCAGCTCCCGCCGTGGGTTTTCAGGACTATATAACACCGGGGAGCTGTTTTTT. Encoded protein: CASSSRRGFSGLYNTGELFF. V gene TRBV7-2 combines with J gene TRBJ2-2, with D possibly matching TRBD2 (6 bases). V dropped 4 bases and J dropped 2 bases, with 26 bases sitting between them. The length of the CDR3 is 20 residues. The germline V gene encodes CDR1 SGHTA and CDR2 FQGNSA.